The following is a T cell receptor (beta chain) sequence with its context. Its antigen is unknown. These data belong to a study of shared clonotypes between healthy human individuals. For the study at large: Donor composition was a couple of women and three men, aged 18 to 49. Whole-study findings and limits: Shared clonotypes across all four donors exceeded non-shared ones in generation probability.

Germline V gene lookup returns CDR1 SEHNR and CDR2 FQNEAQ (reference sequence). V lost 6 bases to trimming and J lost 5 bases, with 16 bases between them. This CDR3 has 14 amino acids. Investigators spread the genomic DNA of each subset evenly over several immunoSEQ plates. Method: immunoSEQ multiplex PCR; TCRdb's copy keeps in-frame clones and lacks some. The data show roughly 640,000 clones, 74% seen once. The receptor's source is a young woman in good health. The chain recombines TRBV7-9 with TRBJ2-5; D is uncertain. The sample taken for sequencing was memory CD4+ T cells sorted from blood. Noted subset: CD45RA-negative fraction. CDR3 sequence reads: CASRSQGLGETQYF. The CDR3 nucleotides are TGTGCCAGCAGGTCTCAAGGGCTGGGGGAGACCCAGTACTTC.